The rows below give T cell receptor beta chains drawn from one sample of a study of blood T cell repertoires in COVID-19. The protocol was immunoSEQ multiplex PCR, while the TCRdb copy is restricted to in-frame clones and leaves out a portion. The sample yields more than 95,000 clones, around 81% seen once. The specimen sequenced was peripheral blood. These receptors originate from a man aged 55 to 70 with acute or convalescent COVID-19. Both conserved end residues are part of each CDR3. The order of the fields is V gene, clone size, D gene, J gene, CDR3 protein, CDR3 DNA. D genes are given only for firm matches. The size entry is marked missing in some rows and otherwise reads once, few, many or a size class.

TRBV30	once	.	TRBJ2-4	CAFRQGLTAKNIQYF	TGTGCCTTCCGGCAGGGATTGACGGCCAAAAACATTCAGTACTTC
TRBV3-1/TRBV3-2	.	TRBD1	TRBJ1-6	CASSQLDRRNSPLHF	TGTGCCAGCAGCCAATTGGACAGGAGAAATTCACCCCTCCACTTT
TRBV7-7	.	TRBD1	TRBJ2-5	CASGQGSVAQYF	TGTGCTAGCGGACAGGGATCGGTGGCCCAGTACTTC
TRBV6-5	.	.	TRBJ1-5	CASRIDLNQPQHF	TGTGCCAGCAGAATAGATCTTAATCAGCCCCAGCATTTT
TRBV3-1/TRBV3-2	.	.	TRBJ1-5	CASSPDTNQPQHF	TGTGCCAGCAGTCCAGACACCAATCAGCCCCAGCATTTT
TRBV9	.	.	TRBJ1-4	CASSVRDWGEKLFF	TGTGCCAGCAGCGTGAGGGACTGGGGAGAAAAACTGTTTTTT
TRBV18	.	.	TRBJ1-2	CASSPKDMLYGYTF	TGTGCCAGCTCACCAAAGGACATGCTATATGGCTACACCTTC
TRBV5-1	.	TRBD2	TRBJ2-1	CASSPLQRGYNEQFF	TGCGCCAGCAGCCCACTTCAGCGGGGGTACAATGAGCAGTTCTTC
TRBV29-1	.	TRBD2	TRBJ2-3	CSAPGGSGGSDTQYF	TGCAGCGCCCCGGGGGGTAGCGGGGGTTCAGATACGCAGTATTTT
TRBV7-8	.	.	TRBJ1-1	CASIPDGGSTEAFF	TGTGCCAGCATCCCGGACGGGGGAAGCACTGAAGCTTTCTTT
TRBV6-2/TRBV6-3	.	TRBD1	TRBJ1-2	CASSYGRDRGGYTF	TGTGCCAGCAGTTATGGTCGGGACAGGGGTGGCTACACCTTC
TRBV3-1/TRBV3-2	once	.	TRBJ2-3	CASSASLDTQYF	TGTGCCAGCAGCGCCAGTTTAGATACGCAGTATTTT
TRBV6-4	.	.	TRBJ2-3	CASRKGTTDTDTQYF	TGTGCCAGCAGAAAGGGGACAACTGACACAGATACGCAGTATTTT
TRBV11-3	medium-sized	.	TRBJ1-1	CASSLGRGGSATEAFF	TGTGCCAGCAGCTTAGGGCGGGGGGGTTCGGCCACTGAAGCTTTCTTT